The 21 T cell receptor beta chains below all came from one sample that was sequenced in a study of Ad26.COV2.S vaccination and SARS-CoV-2 variants. Assay: immunoSEQ multiplex PCR; the TCRdb copy retains only in-frame clones and omits some. This sample yields 250,000 or so clones, of which approximately 90% are seen a single time; nearly 3% belongs to the top ten. Treatment noted: some 19 received Ad26.COV2.S at low or high dose, single or two shots; 5 received placebo; per-sample allocation not given. After the first vaccine or placebo injection, samples were drawn on day 63. Sequenced here: peripheral blood, sampled in a trial of Ad26.COV2.S vaccine versus placebo. These receptors came from a person aged 18-60 years who received the Ad26.COV2.S COVID-19 vaccine or a placebo.

The table lists this clone with a count of one. The chain uses TRBV7-2 and TRBJ2-7; D tentatively reads TRBD1 or TRBD2 (5 bases each). Trimming removed 5 bases at V and 2 bases at J, with 13 bases between. The CDR3 has 14 residues. Per the germline V gene, CDR1 is SGHTA and CDR2 is FQGNSA. CDR3 sequence reads: CASSTGTRPYEQYF. The CDR3 DNA is TGTGCCAGCAGCACCGGGACCCGCCCCTACGAGCAGTACTTC.

CDR3 residues: CASTTDINYQYF. The DNA of the CDR3 is TGTGCCAGCACCACCGACATAAACTATCAGTACTTC. The V gene is TRBV12-3 or TRBV12-4, the J gene TRBJ2-5; D is ambiguous. The CDR3 has 12 residues. Trimming shortened V by 7 bases and J by 11 bases, and 17 bases separated the two germline ends.

The chain joins TRBV7-8 to TRBJ2-1, with a tentative D call TRBD2 (7 bases). The V and J ends lost 0 bases and 6 bases respectively, with 18 bases between them. This CDR3 spans 17 amino acids. The germline V gene has CDR1 SGHVS and CDR2 FQNEAQ. The CDR3 loop reads CASSLARAFGGRNEQFF. CDR3 nucleotide sequence: TGTGCCAGCAGCTTAGCCCGAGCGTTCGGGGGGCGCAATGAGCAGTTCTTC.

This clone was seen just once. The V and J genes are TRBV19 and TRBJ2-3, with 8 bases matching TRBD2. Unmatched junction bases numbered 10, after V lost 7 bases and J lost 7 bases. Germline V lookup: CDR1 LNHDA, CDR2 SQIVND (reference sequence). This CDR3 comprises 14 residues. The CDR3 nucleotides read TGTGCCAGTACCCTATCGGGAGGGCCGAATACGCAGTATTTT. Translated: CASTLSGGPNTQYF. Complete variable domain (other parts from reference TRBV19 and TRBJ2-3): DGGITQSPKYLFRKEGQNVTLSCEQNLNHDAMYWYRQDPGQGLRLIYYSQIVNDFQKGDIAEGYSVSREKKESFPLTVTSAQKNPTAFYLCASTLSGGPNTQYFGPGTRLTVL.

CDR3 amino acids: CASSQDGENQETQYF. The CDR3, as DNA: TGCGCCAGCAGCCAAGACGGGGAAAACCAAGAGACCCAGTACTTC. The chain carries TRBV4-3 and TRBJ2-5, with D perhaps matching TRBD2 (5 bases). Germline values: CDR1 LGHNA, CDR2 YSLEER. The CDR3 is made up of 15 amino acids. With 0 bases removed from V and 0 bases from J, the gap between germline ends came to 8 bases.

CDR3 nucleotides: TGTGCCAGCTTTTTCTCGCCTGAAAGAATGAACACTGAAGCTTTCTTT. Its protein product is CASFFSPERMNTEAFF. The chain combines TRBV2 with TRBJ1-1, with D hard to call. This CDR3 is 16 amino acids long. Germline loops: CDR1 SNHLY, CDR2 FYNNEI. Trimming stripped 8 bases from V and 0 bases from J, with 19 bases between. Together with reference TRBV2 and TRBJ1-1, the CDR3 gives the full variable domain: EPEVTQTPSHQVTQMGQEVILRCVPISNHLYFYWYRQILGQKVEFLVSFYNNEISEKSEIFDDQFSVERPDGSNFTLKIRSTKLEDSAMYFCASFFSPERMNTEAFFGQGTRLTVV.

This clone has just a few counts. V and J are TRBV5-4 and TRBJ2-1, with D possibly being TRBD1 (5 bases). The length of the CDR3 is 14 residues. CDR1 and CDR2 from the germline V gene are SGHNT and YYREEE (reference sequence). V was shortened by 4 bases and J by 5 bases, with 13 bases between the two germline ends. CDR3 in DNA: TGTGCCAGCAGCATAGACAGACTTAACAATGAGCAGTTCTTC. It translates to CASSIDRLNNEQFF.

The V gene is TRBV4-1, the J gene TRBJ1-1, with D possibly matching TRBD1 (6 bases). Germline V gene sequence: CDR1 MGHRA, CDR2 YSYEKL. The V end was cut by 5 bases, the J end by 0 bases, with 10 bases between. The CDR3 runs to 14 residues. The CDR3 DNA follows: TGCGCCAGCAGCTGGACAGTTATGAACACTGAAGCTTTCTTT. This gives the protein CASSWTVMNTEAFF.

V gene TRBV4-3 combines with J gene TRBJ2-3; D may be TRBD1 or TRBD2 (6 bases each). The CDR3 length is 16 residues. The V gene lost 0 bases and the J gene lost 4 bases, with 14 bases spanning the gap. Germline values: CDR1 LGHNA, CDR2 YSLEER. The DNA for the CDR3 is TGCGCCAGCAGCCAAGATAACGGGGGCGGGTCAGATACGCAGTATTTT. Residues: CASSQDNGGGSDTQYF.

The chain employs TRBV27 and TRBJ1-2; 8 nucleotides line up with TRBD1. The CDR3 loop spans 13 amino acids. Trimming took 4 bases from V and 7 from J; bases not matched to a gene: 5. Germline V gives CDR1 MNHEY, CDR2 SMNVEV (reference sequence). The CDR3 sequence: CASSSTGASGYTF. CDR3 DNA: TGTGCCAGCAGTTCGACAGGGGCAAGTGGCTACACCTTC.

The chain uses TRBV18 and TRBJ2-7; TRBD2 is a possible D gene (5 bases). CDR1 and CDR2 from the germline V gene are KGHSH and LQKENI. Between the trimmed V and J ends, which lost 0 bases and 2 bases, there was a span of 14 bases. The CDR3 consists of 16 residues. The CDR3 coding sequence is TGTGCCAGCTCACCACCGCGGACTGCTTACCCCTACGAGCAGTACTTC. Protein sequence: CASSPPRTAYPYEQYF.

The chain carries TRBV5-1 and TRBJ2-5; TRBD1 or TRBD2 may be the D gene (7 bases each). CDR1 and CDR2 (germline): SGHRS, YFSETQ. Trimming shortened V by 0 bases and J by 4 bases, and 16 bases separated the two germline ends. The CDR3 sequence is 16 residues long. CDR3 DNA: TGCGCCAGCAGCTTGGGCCTAGCGGAGGGGGCAGAGACCCAGTACTTC. This encodes CASSLGLAEGAETQYF.

This clone came up once. The chain has TRBV7-2 and TRBJ2-5; D might be TRBD2 (6 bases). The CDR3 sequence is 14 residues long. Germline V CDR1 and CDR2: SGHTA, FQGNSA. Trimming cost V 6 bases and J 2 bases, with 13 bases left between them. The CDR3 DNA reads TGTGCCAGCAGTAAAGCGGGCGGGCAAGAGACCCAGTACTTC. Translating gives CASSKAGGQETQYF.

Concerning this clone itself: Relative to the germline gene, one junction end is altered; a read error may explain this. The chain is built from TRBV5-3 and TRBJ1-4, with 7 bases that match TRBD1. TRBV5-3 is classed as an ORF, of uncertain function. The CDR3 has 10 amino acids. This chain's CDR3 is CARSSGTEKF. CDR3 DNA: TGTGCCAGAAGCTCCGGGACAGAGAAGTTT.

The V and J genes are TRBV4-2 and TRBJ2-1; D call uncertain. CDR3 length: 16 amino acids. The germline CDR1 and CDR2 sequences are LGHNA and YNFKEQ. V lost 0 bases and J 1 base, leaving 10 bases between the germline ends. In nucleotides, the CDR3 is TGTGCCAGCAGCCAAGAGGTCCTCCTTTCCTACAATGAGCAGTTCTTC. Amino acids: CASSQEVLLSYNEQFF.

CDR3 coding DNA: TGTGCCAGCAGTTTAGACACTGAAGCTTTCTTT. Protein: CASSLDTEAFF. The chain uses TRBV6-6 and TRBJ1-1, with no clear D. V was shortened by 4 bases and J by 3 bases, with 3 bases between the two germline ends. The germline gives CDR1 MNHNY, CDR2 SVGAGI (reference sequence). CDR3 length: 11 residues.

This chain uses TRBV10-3 with TRBJ2-3, with 9 bases aligning to TRBD2. CDR1 is ENHRY, CDR2 SYGVKD, per germline. J lost 4 bases, V lost 7 bases, and 9 bases had no gene match. CDR3 size: 15 residues. The CDR3 DNA reads as TGTGCCATCACTAGCCTAGCGGGACCCTCAGATACGCAGTATTTT. This translates into CAITSLAGPSDTQYF.

The gene calls are TRBV4-3 and TRBJ1-1; TRBD1 agrees at 7 bases. The J segment lost 1 base and the V segment lost 3 bases, leaving 5 bases of the junction unmatched. CDR1 and CDR2 (germline): LGHNA, YSLEER. The CDR3 has 15 amino acids. The CDR3 nucleotides are TGCGCCAGCAGCCAGGAAGGGACAGAGAACACTGAAGCTTTCTTT. Translating it yields CASSQEGTENTEAFF.

This clone appeared once. V and J are TRBV20-1 and TRBJ2-7; D is unresolved. The V and J ends lost 3 bases and 6 bases respectively, with 9 bases between them. Germline lookup yields CDR1 DFQATT and CDR2 SNEGSKA (reference sequence). This CDR3 has 11 residues. CDR3 in amino acids: CSARESVEQYF. The CDR3 nucleotides read TGCAGTGCTAGGGAGTCTGTCGAGCAGTACTTC.

The J gene is TRBJ2-7, the V gene TRBV5-1, with 9 bases identical to TRBD1. Trimming took 4 bases from V and 5 from J; bases not matched to a gene: 10. CDR3 length equals 15 residues. The germline V gene has CDR1 SGHRS and CDR2 YFSETQ. CDR3 loop: CASSPRGTGTHEQYF. CDR3 DNA sequence: TGCGCCAGCAGCCCCCGGGGGACAGGGACACACGAGCAGTACTTC.

The genes are TRBV4-1 and TRBJ2-7; either TRBD1 or TRBD2 may fit D (6 bases each). Trimming cost V 0 bases and J 3 bases, with 15 bases left between them. This CDR3 contains 16 residues. CDR1 and CDR2 (germline): MGHRA, YSYEKL. CDR3 in DNA: TGCGCCAGCAGCCAAGAACCCGGGGGCTCCTACTACGAGCAGTACTTC. This codes for CASSQEPGGSYYEQYF.